These T cell receptor beta chains were read from a single sample in a study of blood T cell repertoires in COVID-19. TCRdb's copy holds only in-frame clones and misses some; the assay was immunoSEQ multiplex PCR. The data contain more than 45,000 clones, over 80% of them singletons. Sequencing used peripheral blood. The source is a man aged 55-75 years with acute or convalescent COVID-19. Both conserved end residues are part of each CDR3. A D gene is named only where the DNA matches it firmly. Size is stated for part of the rows, as once, few or many counts, or as a class when the clone is expanded.

D	V	size	J	CDR3	DNA
TRBD1	TRBV30	once	TRBJ2-7	CAQSGTGGYEQYF	TGTGCCCAATCGGGAACAGGGGGGTACGAGCAGTACTTC
TRBD2	TRBV7-2	-	TRBJ2-2	CATPQRGNTGELFF	TGTGCCACCCCACAGCGGGGGAACACCGGGGAGCTGTTTTTT
TRBD2	TRBV6-2/TRBV6-3	-	TRBJ2-7	CASSYSGTSRDHYEQYF	TGTGCCAGCAGTTACTCCGGGACTAGCAGAGATCACTACGAGCAGTACTTC
-	TRBV6-5	-	TRBJ1-5	CASSNRGQPQHF	TGTGCCAGCAGCAACCGAGGGCAGCCCCAGCATTTT
TRBD1	TRBV29-1	-	TRBJ2-5	CSGGGQGEETQYF	TGCAGCGGAGGAGGACAGGGCGAAGAGACCCAGTACTTC
-	TRBV6-6	-	TRBJ1-6	CASSPGVGGSNNSPLHF	TGTGCCAGCAGTCCCGGAGTTGGGGGGTCCAATAATTCACCCCTCCACTTT
TRBD1	TRBV12-5	once	TRBJ2-5	CASGLPLPGQQETQYF	TGTGCTAGTGGTTTGCCTCTTCCGGGACAGCAAGAGACCCAGTACTTC
-	TRBV28	-	TRBJ1-1	CASTGAGRPEAFF	TGTGCCAGCACCGGGGCCGGGAGGCCTGAAGCTTTCTTT
-	TRBV6-5	-	TRBJ1-1	CASSYSRQTEAFF	TGTGCCAGCAGTTACTCGCGACAGACTGAAGCTTTCTTT
TRBD1	TRBV29-1	-	TRBJ2-2	CSVKGTDTGELFF	TGCAGCGTTAAGGGGACAGACACCGGGGAGCTGTTTTTT
-	TRBV27	-	TRBJ1-1	CASSLPPGHQNTEAFF	TGTGCCAGCAGTTTACCCCCGGGACACCAGAACACTGAAGCTTTCTTT
TRBD2	TRBV10-3	once	TRBJ2-2	CAISESGLAGGSNTGELFF	TGTGCCATCAGTGAGTCGGGACTAGCGGGAGGGTCGAACACCGGGGAGCTGTTTTTT
-	TRBV29-1	-	TRBJ1-1	CSVRKGPNTEAFF	TGCAGCGTTCGGAAGGGGCCGAACACTGAAGCTTTCTTT
-	TRBV7-3	-	TRBJ2-2	CASSSRSGGDTGELFF	TGTGCCAGCAGCTCGAGGTCGGGGGGCGACACCGGGGAGCTGTTTTTT
TRBD2	TRBV11-2	-	TRBJ2-1	CASSFGASGGRNEQFF	TGTGCCAGCAGCTTTGGGGCCAGCGGGGGGAGAAATGAGCAGTTCTTC
TRBD2	TRBV10-3	-	TRBJ2-7	CAIASGSLYEQYF	TGTGCCATCGCGAGCGGGAGTTTGTACGAGCAGTACTTC
-	TRBV7-3	-	TRBJ1-1	CASSRQLNTEAFF	TGTGCCAGCAGCAGACAGCTGAACACTGAAGCTTTCTTT
-	TRBV11-2	-	TRBJ2-1	CASSLPTHNEQFF	TGTGCCAGCAGCTTACCTACCCACAATGAGCAGTTCTTC
-	TRBV30	few	TRBJ2-2	CAWSVTRGTGELFF	TGTGCCTGGAGTGTTACAAGGGGCACCGGGGAGCTGTTTTTT
TRBD2	TRBV11-3	-	TRBJ2-7	CASSLVPGTSGGLSYEQYF	TGTGCCAGCAGCTTAGTTCCCGGGACTAGCGGGGGTCTCTCCTACGAGCAGTACTTC
TRBD1	TRBV4-2	-	TRBJ1-2	CASSHRVDRGDYGYTF	TGTGCCAGCAGCCACAGGGTGGACAGGGGGGACTATGGCTACACCTTC
TRBD1	TRBV2	-	TRBJ1-6	CASGPGTENSPLHF	TGTGCCAGCGGACCCGGGACAGAAAATTCACCCCTCCACTTT
TRBD1	TRBV24-1	once	TRBJ2-3	CATSPRTGGFADTQYF	TGTGCCACCAGCCCTAGGACAGGGGGTTTTGCAGATACGCAGTATTTT
TRBD1	TRBV30	-	TRBJ1-2	CAWSTQGQGLGYTF	TGTGCCTGGAGTACCCAGGGACAGGGCTTAGGCTACACCTTC
TRBD2	TRBV5-1	-	TRBJ2-1	CASNRGASLAVPLF	TGCGCCAGCAATCGGGGGGCCTCACTAGCGGTACCGCTCTTC